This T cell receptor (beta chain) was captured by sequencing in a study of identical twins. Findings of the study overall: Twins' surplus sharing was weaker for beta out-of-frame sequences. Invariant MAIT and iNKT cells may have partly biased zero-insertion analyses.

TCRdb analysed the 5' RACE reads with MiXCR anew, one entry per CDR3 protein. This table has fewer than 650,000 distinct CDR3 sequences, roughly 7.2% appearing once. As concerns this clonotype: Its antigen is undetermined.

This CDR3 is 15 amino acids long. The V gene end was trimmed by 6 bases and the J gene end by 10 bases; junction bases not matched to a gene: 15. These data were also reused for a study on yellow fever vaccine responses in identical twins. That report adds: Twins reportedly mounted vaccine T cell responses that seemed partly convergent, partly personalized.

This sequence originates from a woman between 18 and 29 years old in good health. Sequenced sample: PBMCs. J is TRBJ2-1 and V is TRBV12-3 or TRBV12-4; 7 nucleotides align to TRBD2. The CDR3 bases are TGTGCCAGCAGCCCCTTATCCAGCGGGATTTGGGAGCAGTTCTTC. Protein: CASSPLSSGIWEQFF.